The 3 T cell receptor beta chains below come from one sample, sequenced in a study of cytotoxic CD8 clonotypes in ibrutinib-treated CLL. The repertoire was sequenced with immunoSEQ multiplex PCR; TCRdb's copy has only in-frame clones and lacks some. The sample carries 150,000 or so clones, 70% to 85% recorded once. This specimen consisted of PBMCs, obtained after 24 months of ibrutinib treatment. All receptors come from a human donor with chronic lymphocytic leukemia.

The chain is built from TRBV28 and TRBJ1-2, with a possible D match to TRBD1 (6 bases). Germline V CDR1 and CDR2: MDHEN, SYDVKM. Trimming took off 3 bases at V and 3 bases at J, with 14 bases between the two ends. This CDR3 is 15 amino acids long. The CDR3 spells CASSLGAGADYGYTF. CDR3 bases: TGTGCCAGCAGTTTGGGGGCAGGGGCGGACTATGGCTACACCTTC.

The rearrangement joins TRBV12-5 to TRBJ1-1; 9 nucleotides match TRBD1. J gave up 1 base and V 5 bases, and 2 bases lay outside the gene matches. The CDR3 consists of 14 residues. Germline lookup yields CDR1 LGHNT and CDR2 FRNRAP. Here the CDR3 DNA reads TGTGCTAGTGGTCTGGGACAGGGGAACACTGAAGCTTTCTTT. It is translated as CASGLGQGNTEAFF. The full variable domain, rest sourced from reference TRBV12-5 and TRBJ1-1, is DARVTQTPRHKVTEMGQEVTMRCQPILGHNTVFWYRQTMMQGLELLAYFRNRAPLDDSGMPKDRFSAEMPDATLATLKIQPSEPRDSAVYFCASGLGQGNTEAFFGQGTRLTVV.

CDR3 sequence: CASSAAVRGILNEKLFF. CDR3 nucleotides: TGTGCCAGCAGTGCGGCTGTGAGAGGGATCCTTAATGAAAAACTGTTTTTT. The rearrangement links TRBV25-1 to TRBJ1-4; the D is unclear. The CDR3 spans 17 residues. Trimming removed 4 bases from V and 4 bases from J, with 19 bases in between. Germline CDR1 reads MGHDK; CDR2 reads SYGVNS.